The 32 T cell receptor beta chains below were found in one sample sequenced in a study of cytomegalovirus exposure and HLA in healthy donors. The PCR made use of 60 Vbeta and 13 Jbeta primers. TCRdb keeps only in-frame clones here, not all; method: immunoSEQ multiplex PCR. This table has over 200,000 clones, over 80% appearing once. Sequenced input: PBMCs. These receptors originate from a man in his forties in good health and CMV-seropositive.

The J gene is TRBJ1-1, the V gene TRBV9; 7 bases agree with TRBD1. V dropped 3 bases and J dropped 4; count of bases not matched to a gene: 9. Germline V lookup: CDR1 SGDLS, CDR2 YYNGEE. The length of the CDR3 is 15 residues. DNA of the CDR3: TGTGCCAGCAGCGCACAGGGGAAGTTGGGCACTGAAGCTTTCTTT. This translates into CASSAQGKLGTEAFF.

This clone was detected once. The gene calls are TRBV19 and TRBJ2-3, with a possible D match to TRBD2 (5 bases). CDR3 length: 14 amino acids. Trimming removed 3 bases from V and 1 base from J, with 8 bases in between. Germline V gene lookup returns CDR1 LNHDA and CDR2 SQIVND (reference sequence). CDR3 residues: CASSMRRGTDTQYF. Here the CDR3 DNA reads TGTGCCAGTAGTATGCGGCGGGGCACAGATACGCAGTATTTT.

In this sample, this clone turned up once. This chain uses TRBV15 with TRBJ1-5; 10 bases are a match to TRBD1. The CDR3 loop spans 13 amino acids. The J segment lost 7 bases and the V segment lost 3 bases, leaving 0 bases of the junction unmatched. Germline V gene data show CDR1 as LNHNV and CDR2 as YYDKDF (reference sequence). CDR3: CATSRDRGQPQHF. CDR3 coding DNA: TGTGCCACCAGCAGGGACAGGGGGCAGCCCCAGCATTTT.

The chain combines TRBV11-2 with TRBJ2-3; 7 bases align to TRBD2. This CDR3 is built from 16 residues. Unmatched junction bases numbered 9, after V lost 4 bases and J lost 2 bases. Germline V lookup: CDR1 SGHAT, CDR2 FQNNGV. The CDR3 sequence: CASSSKFSGTTDTQYF. The CDR3 DNA follows: TGTGCCAGCAGCTCTAAATTCAGCGGGACCACAGATACGCAGTATTTT.

The chain joins TRBV7-2 to TRBJ2-1; 12 bases align to TRBD2. CDR3 length: 13 residues. Germline assignment: CDR1 SGHTA and CDR2 FQGNSA. V trimming: 5 bases; J trimming: 13 bases; junction bases outside the gene matches: 6. As DNA, the CDR3 is TGTGCCAGCAGCCTAGGACTAGCGGGACTACAGTTCTTC. Residues: CASSLGLAGLQFF.

The chain employs TRBV27 and TRBJ1-5; D call uncertain. CDR1 MNHEY and CDR2 SMNVEV come from the germline V gene (reference sequence). The CDR3 length is 13 residues. The V and J ends lost 2 bases and 3 bases respectively, with 5 bases between them. The CDR3 nucleotides are TGTGCCAGCAGTTTAAGAGCCAATCAGCCCCAGCATTTT. This gives the protein CASSLRANQPQHF.

The chain is built from TRBV6-1 and TRBJ2-5; D is uncertain. Germline lookup yields CDR1 MNHNS and CDR2 SASEGT. This CDR3 spans 14 amino acids. Trimming pared 1 base from V and 5 bases from J, leaving 11 bases between. CDR3 coding DNA: TGTGCCAGCAGTGAAGGACTCGCCGCCGAGACCCAGTACTTC. Translation gives CASSEGLAAETQYF.

The V gene is TRBV19, the J gene TRBJ1-5, with TRBD1 identical over 7 bases. CDR1 LNHDA and CDR2 SQIVND come from the germline V gene (reference sequence). The ends lost 3 bases at V and 1 base at J; junction bases unmatched: 0. CDR3 size: 14 residues. The CDR3 DNA reads as TGTGCCAGTAGTATGGGACAGAGCAATCAGCCCCAGCATTTT. This gives the protein CASSMGQSNQPQHF.

The gene calls are TRBV9 and TRBJ2-3, with 9 bases identical to TRBD1. V lost 2 bases to trimming and J lost 6 bases; unmatched junction nucleotides: 4. This CDR3 has 14 amino acids. Per germline, CDR1 SGDLS and CDR2 YYNGEE. The CDR3 region is CASSVGTGKDTQYF. CDR3 nucleotide sequence: TGTGCCAGCAGCGTCGGGACAGGGAAGGATACGCAGTATTTT.

Details on this clone: Other DNA sequences in the same sample also yield this CDR3. The chain employs TRBV7-8 and TRBJ1-1; D is ambiguous. Germline CDR1 SGHVS, CDR2 FQNEAQ. V lost 1 base and J 0 bases, leaving 6 bases between the germline ends. The CDR3 loop spans 14 amino acids. CDR3 loop: CASSLGGMNTEAFF. As DNA, the CDR3 is TGTGCCAGCAGCTTAGGAGGAATGAACACTGAAGCTTTCTTT.

This sequence joins TRBV7-9 and TRBJ1-2; D is undetermined. This CDR3 is built from 14 residues. Germline V gene data show CDR1 as SEHNR and CDR2 as FQNEAQ (reference sequence). Trimming stripped 2 bases from V and 4 bases from J, with 11 bases between. As DNA, the CDR3 is TGTGCCAGCAGCTTACTAGGCACCCTCTATGGCTACACCTTC. Encoded protein: CASSLLGTLYGYTF. Full variable domain (outside the CDR3, taken from reference TRBV7-9 and TRBJ1-2): DTGVSQNPRHKITKRGQNVTFRCDPISEHNRLYWYRQTLGQGPEFLTYFQNEAQLEKSRLLSDRFSAERPKGSFSTLEIQRTEQGDSAMYLCASSLLGTLYGYTFGSGTRLTVV.

The chain recombines TRBV19 with TRBJ2-1; a possible D gene is TRBD1 (6 bases). The V end lost 2 bases, the J end lost 9 bases, and 11 bases lay between the germline ends. The CDR3 length is 13 residues. Germline CDR1 and CDR2: LNHDA and SQIVND (reference sequence). In DNA, the CDR3 is TGTGCCAGTAGTATACCGGAAGGGGGTGAGCAGTTCTTC. It is translated as CASSIPEGGEQFF.

The rearrangement links TRBV6-1 to TRBJ2-7; perhaps TRBD1 as D (6 bases). Trimming removed 3 bases from V and 7 bases from J, with 19 bases in between. Germline CDR1 reads MNHNS; CDR2 reads SASEGT. CDR3 size: 15 residues. The CDR3 bases are TGTGCCAGCAGTGACCGGGACAAGGGCCCCTGGGAGCAGTACGTC. Residues: CASSDRDKGPWEQYV.

CDR3 in amino acids: CASSLEGLAGPVDTQYF. The CDR3 DNA sequence: TGTGCCAGCAGTCTTGAGGGACTAGCGGGACCGGTAGATACGCAGTATTTT. The V gene is TRBV5-5, the J gene TRBJ2-3, with 13 bases that match TRBD2. CDR1 and CDR2 (germline): SGHKS, YYEKEE (reference sequence). The trim removed 5 bases at V and 5 bases at J, leaving 11 bases unmatched. The CDR3 contains 17 residues.

The chain has TRBV9 and TRBJ2-7; 14 bases are shared with TRBD2. The J segment lost 5 bases and the V segment lost 4 bases, leaving 5 bases of the junction unmatched. CDR1 and CDR2 from the germline V gene are SGDLS and YYNGEE. CDR3 length equals 15 residues. The CDR3 region has the DNA TGTGCCAGCAGCCCGACTAGCGGGAGGGCGGACGAGCAGTACTTC. Translating gives CASSPTSGRADEQYF.

In DNA form, the CDR3 reads TGTGCCAGCAGCTTGACAGGGGTGCTTGCTCAGCCCCAGCATTTT. This encodes CASSLTGVLAQPQHF. The chain employs TRBV5-5 and TRBJ1-5, with 7 nucleotides matching TRBD1. This CDR3 region has 15 residues. Germline V lookup: CDR1 SGHKS, CDR2 YYEKEE (reference sequence). Trimming at V came to 1 base and at J to 6 bases, leaving 7 bases not matched to a gene.

The genes are TRBV5-4 and TRBJ2-7; D is perhaps TRBD1 (6 bases). CDR3 length: 15 amino acids. Germline lookup yields CDR1 SGHNT and CDR2 YYREEE (reference sequence). The V end lost 1 base, the J end lost 2 bases, and 13 bases lay between the germline ends. CDR3 amino acids: CASSLRQGRTYEQYF. The CDR3 DNA follows: TGTGCCAGCAGCTTGAGGCAGGGGCGGACCTACGAGCAGTACTTC.

The chain has TRBV6-1 and TRBJ1-5; D gene uncertain. CDR1 MNHNS and CDR2 SASEGT come from the germline V gene. There are 17 residues in the CDR3. V was clipped by 6 bases and J by 6 bases, with 24 bases between them. The CDR3 nucleotides are TGTGCCAGCAGCGAATTCAACTTAGTCCCCTATTTTCAGCCCCAGCATTTT. This encodes CASSEFNLVPYFQPQHF.

This chain uses TRBV19 with TRBJ1-2, with D possibly being TRBD1 (5 bases). The ends were cut back, 4 bases at V and 6 bases at J, with 12 bases in the middle. The CDR3 covers 13 residues. Germline V gene sequence: CDR1 LNHDA, CDR2 SQIVND (reference sequence). The CDR3 loop is CASSRGWEDGYTF. The CDR3 DNA reads TGTGCCAGTAGTAGGGGGTGGGAGGATGGCTACACCTTC.

This chain connects TRBV11-2 to TRBJ2-1; the D is unclear. The germline V gene has CDR1 SGHAT and CDR2 FQNNGV. V was trimmed by 0 bases and J by 3 bases, leaving 12 bases between them. CDR3 size: 16 residues. The CDR3 DNA reads as TGTGCCAGCAGCTTAGATCCGGGTCGTGTCTACAATGAGCAGTTCTTC. This translates into CASSLDPGRVYNEQFF.

The gene calls are TRBV5-1 and TRBJ2-6, with D perhaps matching TRBD2 (6 bases). The CDR3 loop spans 15 amino acids. The V gene's germline CDR1 is SGHRS and CDR2 YFSETQ. With 4 bases removed from V and 2 bases from J, the gap between germline ends came to 10 bases. The CDR3 protein is CASSIGGAGANVLTF. The DNA of the CDR3 is TGCGCCAGCAGCATCGGAGGGGCTGGGGCCAACGTCCTGACTTTC.

This chain connects TRBV5-1 to TRBJ2-3; TRBD2 matches 13 bases. The junction had 3 bases not matched to a gene; V was cut back by 3 bases and J by 2 bases. CDR1 and CDR2 (germline): SGHRS, YFSETQ. This CDR3 spans 16 amino acids. CDR3 bases: TGCGCCAGCAGCTACGGACTAGCGGGAGCCACAGATACGCAGTATTTT. Its translation: CASSYGLAGATDTQYF.

The rearrangement uses TRBV7-3 and TRBJ2-2; a weak D match, TRBD2 (6 bases). Deletions cut 5 bases from V and 6 bases from J, with 13 bases between. This CDR3 region has 14 residues. The germline gives CDR1 SGHTA, CDR2 FQGTGA. The CDR3 sequence is CASSPDPGAGELFF. Here the CDR3 DNA reads TGTGCCAGCAGCCCCGACCCGGGGGCCGGGGAGCTGTTTTTT.

The genes are TRBV5-1 and TRBJ1-5; D is undetermined. CDR1 and CDR2 from the germline V gene are SGHRS and YFSETQ. The CDR3 is 14 residues long. V lost 0 bases and J 2 bases, leaving 6 bases between the germline ends. The CDR3 region is CASSLDAGNQPQHF. The CDR3, as DNA: TGCGCCAGCAGCTTGGATGCAGGCAATCAGCCCCAGCATTTT. The full variable domain, in which reference TRBV5-1 and TRBJ1-5 provide the parts outside the CDR3, is KAGVTQTPRYLIKTRGQQVTLSCSPISGHRSVSWYQQTPGQGLQFLFEYFSETQRNKGNFPGRFSGRQFSNSRSEMNVSTLELGDSALYLCASSLDAGNQPQHFGDGTRLSIL.

In regard to this clone: The sample holds other DNA sequences that translate to the same CDR3. The rearrangement links TRBV5-4 to TRBJ2-3; 8 bases line up with TRBD2. The V gene's germline CDR1 is SGHNT and CDR2 YYREEE (reference sequence). The V and J ends lost 0 bases and 0 bases, in that order; junction bases with no gene match: 0. The CDR3 is 15 amino acids. The CDR3 bases are TGTGCCAGCAGCTTGGCTAGCGGGAGCACAGATACGCAGTATTTT. Translated: CASSLASGSTDTQYF.

This clone was counted between two and nine times. This chain connects TRBV19 to TRBJ1-2; D may be TRBD1 (6 bases). The CDR3 length is 14 residues. Germline V gives CDR1 LNHDA, CDR2 SQIVND (reference sequence). V was cut by 7 bases and J by 0 bases, with 12 bases left in between. This CDR3 is CASTGQTSNYGYTF. DNA for the CDR3: TGTGCCAGTACCGGACAGACCTCTAACTATGGCTACACCTTC.

V and J are TRBV5-1 and TRBJ2-7; 10 bases match TRBD2. Germline lookup yields CDR1 SGHRS and CDR2 YFSETQ. V lost 0 bases and J lost 2; bases outside the gene matches: 5. The CDR3 consists of 16 residues. In nucleotides, the CDR3 is TGCGCCAGCAGCTTGGGGCTAGCGGGAGCTCCCTACGAGCAGTACTTC. This translates into CASSLGLAGAPYEQYF. Looking up the rest from reference TRBV5-1 and TRBJ2-7 gives the full variable domain: KAGVTQTPRYLIKTRGQQVTLSCSPISGHRSVSWYQQTPGQGLQFLFEYFSETQRNKGNFPGRFSGRQFSNSRSEMNVSTLELGDSALYLCASSLGLAGAPYEQYFGPGTRLTVT.

The chain recombines TRBV6-1 with TRBJ2-5; D unclear. The V gene's germline CDR1 is MNHNS and CDR2 SASEGT. The CDR3 extends over 13 amino acids. V shed 4 bases and J shed 5 bases, with 11 bases lying between them. The CDR3 bases are TGTGCCAGCAGTGCCAGTCCCCTGGAGACCCAGTACTTC. It translates to CASSASPLETQYF.

This chain links TRBV18 with TRBJ2-7; maybe TRBD2 (6 bases). V lost 5 bases and J 3 bases, leaving 14 bases between the germline ends. Germline V gives CDR1 KGHSH, CDR2 LQKENI. This CDR3 has 14 amino acids. Here the CDR3 DNA reads TGTGCCAGCTCAGGAGGGAGTGTGAGCTACGAGCAGTACTTC. Amino acids: CASSGGSVSYEQYF. The full variable domain, its missing parts supplied by reference TRBV18 and TRBJ2-7, is NAGVMQNPRHLVRRRGQEARLRCSPMKGHSHVYWYRQLPEEGLKFMVYLQKENIIDESGMPKERFSAEFPKEGPSILRIQQVVRGDSAAYFCASSGGSVSYEQYFGPGTRLTVT.

The chain joins TRBV15 to TRBJ2-1; no clear D. Germline V gene data show CDR1 as LNHNV and CDR2 as YYDKDF (reference sequence). CDR3 length: 15 residues. The germline V and J ends were trimmed by 3 bases and 6 bases, with 15 bases remaining between them. The DNA of the CDR3 is TGTGCCACCAGCAGTTACACCTCTCTCGCCAATGAGCAGTTCTTC. It yields the protein CATSSYTSLANEQFF.

This chain joins TRBV6-1 and TRBJ2-5, with 7 nucleotides matching TRBD2. The CDR3 runs to 14 residues. The V segment lost 6 bases and the J segment 2 bases; nucleotides outside the gene matches: 6. CDR1 MNHNS and CDR2 SASEGT come from the germline V gene. CDR3 in DNA: TGTGCCAGCAGGGAGCGGGATGTACAAGAGACCCAGTACTTC. Its translation: CASRERDVQETQYF.

V gene TRBV2 combines with J gene TRBJ1-5; 10 nucleotides agree with TRBD1. Germline V CDR1 and CDR2: SNHLY, FYNNEI. This CDR3 contains 14 residues. V was clipped by 8 bases and J by 7 bases; unmatched bases: 8. As DNA, the CDR3 is TGTGCCAGCTCTGGACAGGGGGAAAAACAGCCCCAGCATTTT. It translates to CASSGQGEKQPQHF.